The 14 T cell receptor beta chains in this list originate from one sample, sequenced in a study of T cells in women clearing cervical HPV infection. Repertoires were generated with immunoSEQ multiplex PCR, while TCRdb's copy carries only in-frame clones and drops some. Here the sample table reports 36,000 or so clones. Sequenced: blood buffy coat. Every receptor here comes from a woman between 18 and 70 years old with a cervical HPV16 infection that either progressed to CIN3+ or cleared (not recorded which).

With respect to this clone: The CDR3 end lies 3 residues beyond the end of the read and is filled in from the germline J gene. The V and J genes are TRBV2 and TRBJ2-5, with a weak D call TRBD1 (6 bases). Germline CDR1 reads SNHLY; CDR2 reads FYNNEI. The germline V and J ends were trimmed by 5 bases and 5 bases, with 12 bases remaining between them. CDR3 length: 13 amino acids. The covered CDR3 bases are TGTGCCAGCAGTAGACAGGATAGGGAGACC. Its translation: CASSRQDRET. The CDR3, in full, reads CASSRQDRETQYF.

On this clone: The sequenced fragment ends 3 residues before the CDR3 boundary, so the rest is inferred from the germline J gene. The chain combines TRBV11-1 with TRBJ1-4, with 7 bases fitting TRBD1. Germline V lookup: CDR1 SGHAT, CDR2 FQDESV (reference sequence). V was pared by 3 bases and J by 3 bases, with 4 bases of the junction left unmatched. This CDR3 spans 15 amino acids. CDR3 DNA, as far as it was read: TGTGCCAGCAGCTTCTCCGGGACAGCTAATGAAAAA. It translates to CASSFSGTANEK. The CDR3 as a whole reads CASSFSGTANEKLFF.

Turning to this clone: Coverage ceases 3 residues before the CDR3 finishes, and the germline J gene fills in the end. This rearrangement joins TRBV2 to TRBJ1-5, with TRBD1 matching over 9 bases. CDR3 length equals 14 residues. The germline V gene encodes CDR1 SNHLY and CDR2 FYNNEI. V lost 8 bases to trimming and J lost 2 bases; unmatched junction nucleotides: 4. The sequenced CDR3 bases are TGTGCCAGCCACCGGACAGGGGGCAATCAGCCC. Translating it yields CASHRTGGNQP. The whole CDR3 is CASHRTGGNQPQHF. Drawing the rest from reference TRBV2 and TRBJ1-5, the complete variable domain is EPEVTQTPSHQVTQMGQEVILRCVPISNHLYFYWYRQILGQKVEFLVSFYNNEISEKSEIFDDQFSVERPDGSNFTLKIRSTKLEDSAMYFCASHRTGGNQPQHFGDGTRLSIL.

On this clone itself: The CDR3 end lies 3 residues beyond the end of the read and is filled in from the germline J gene. The V call is TRBV18, the J call TRBJ1-2; possible D gene TRBD1, 6 bases. The CDR3 has 16 amino acids. Germline loops: CDR1 KGHSH, CDR2 LQKENI. The CDR3 protein is CASSPVAGGPRDTYTF. CDR3 DNA, as far as it was read: TGTGCCAGCTCACCAGTAGCGGGGGGGCCAAGAGATACC.

By frequency, this clone registers medium-sized (0.01 to 0.1%). The missing CDR3 end, 3 residues past where the read stops, is filled in from the germline J gene. The rearrangement uses TRBV29-1 and TRBJ2-6, with D perhaps TRBD1 (5 bases). V was pared by 4 bases and J by 4 bases, with 8 bases between. Germline V CDR1 and CDR2: SQVTM, ANQGSEA. This CDR3 is 13 amino acids long. The CDR3 spells CSVAGPGANVLTF. The sequenced CDR3 bases are TGCAGCGTTGCAGGGCCCGGGGCCAACGTC.

Concerning this clone: The sequenced fragment ends 3 residues before the CDR3 boundary, so the rest is inferred from the germline J gene. V is TRBV2 and J is TRBJ2-1; a possible D gene is TRBD2 (6 bases). This CDR3 is built from 18 residues. Looked up from germline, CDR1 is SNHLY and CDR2 is FYNNEI. V lost 3 bases and J lost 5, with 23 bases in between. Partial CDR3 DNA: TGTGCCAGCAGTGACGGGTTCAGACGAGGGTCGGGGGACAATGAG. Its translation is CASSDGFRRGSGDNE. The entire CDR3 sequence reads CASSDGFRRGSGDNEQFF.

In regard to this clone: The sequence runs out 3 residues before the end of the CDR3; the remainder is reconstructed from the germline J gene. The J gene is TRBJ2-3, the V gene TRBV7-8, with no clear D. The CDR3 totals 17 residues. V was trimmed by 5 bases and J by 2 bases, leaving 20 bases between them. Germline V gene data show CDR1 as SGHVS and CDR2 as FQNEAQ. This CDR3 is CASSPRPLAWFTDTQYF. The CDR3 DNA, read in part, is TGTGCCAGCAGCCCACGGCCCTTAGCTTGGTTCACAGATACG. The variable domain in full, with the rest retrieved from reference TRBV7-8 and TRBJ2-3, is GAGVSQSPRYKVAKRGQDVALRCDPISGHVSLFWYQQALGQGPEFLTYFQNEAQLDKSGLPSDRFFAERPEGSVSTLKIQRTQQEDSAVYLCASSPRPLAWFTDTQYFGPGTRLTVL.

In regard to this clone: The junction departs from germline at one end; a sequencing error may be responsible. From the germline J gene comes the end of the CDR3, since the read stops 3 residues before it. V and J are TRBV23-1 and TRBJ1-2; the D is unclear. TRBV23-1 is an ORF; its function is uncertain. The CDR3 runs to 12 residues. The covered CDR3 bases are TGCGCCAGCAGTCATCAAGCCTATGAC. This encodes CASSHQAYD. The whole CDR3 protein reads CASSHQAYDYTF.

With respect to this clone: The read is 3 residues too short to cover the CDR3 end, so that end is filled in from the germline J gene. The chain employs TRBV6-2 or TRBV6-3 and TRBJ2-7; D not resolved. Between the trimmed V and J ends, which lost 6 bases and 0 bases, there was a span of 3 bases. Germline V gives CDR1 MNHEY, CDR2 SVGEGT. The CDR3 extends over 11 amino acids. The part of the CDR3 DNA that was read is TGTGCCAGCAGCCACTCCTACGAG. Its protein product is CASSHSYE. The CDR3 in full is CASSHSYEQYF.

As for this clone: The read comes to an end 3 residues before the CDR3 does, leaving the germline J gene to fill in the end. The gene calls are TRBV7-7 and TRBJ1-2, with 9 bases lining up with TRBD1. The CDR3 length is 16 residues. From germline, CDR1 is SSHAT and CDR2 FNYEAQ (reference sequence). CDR3 sequence reads: CASSLHRGLPYNDYTF. The part of the CDR3 DNA that was read is TGTGCCAGCAGCTTACACAGGGGGCTACCTTACAATGAC.

As to this clone: The missing CDR3 end, 3 residues past where the read stops, is filled in from the germline J gene. The chain couples TRBV18 to TRBJ2-3; D may be TRBD1 (7 bases). Germline V gene lookup returns CDR1 KGHSH and CDR2 LQKENI. CDR3 length: 14 residues. The part of the CDR3 DNA that was read is TGTGCCAGCTCACCACAAGGGGGCGGGGAGACG. Protein: CASSPQGGGET. The CDR3 in its entirety is CASSPQGGGETQYF. Full variable domain (remainder filled in from reference TRBV18 and TRBJ2-3): NAGVMQNPRHLVRRRGQEARLRCSPMKGHSHVYWYRQLPEEGLKFMVYLQKENIIDESGMPKERFSAEFPKEGPSILRIQQVVRGDSAAYFCASSPQGGGETQYFGPGTRLTVL.

As to this clone: The read comes to an end 3 residues before the CDR3 does, leaving the germline J gene to fill in the end. The rearrangement links TRBV7-9 to TRBJ2-7; TRBD2 matches at 9 bases. The CDR3 has 13 amino acids. With V trimmed by 5 bases and J by 2 bases, 1 base remained unmatched. CDR1 and CDR2 from the germline V gene are SEHNR and FQNEAQ (reference sequence). Partial CDR3 DNA: TGTGCCAGCAGCCAGCGGGGGGCCTACGAG. Translated: CASSQRGAYE. The full CDR3 reads CASSQRGAYEQYF. The full variable domain, with the rest looked up from reference TRBV7-9 and TRBJ2-7, is DTGVSQNPRHKITKRGQNVTFRCDPISEHNRLYWYRQTLGQGPEFLTYFQNEAQLEKSRLLSDRFSAERPKGSFSTLEIQRTEQGDSAMYLCASSQRGAYEQYFGPGTRLTVT.

Worth noting for this clone: The CDR3 end falls 3 residues outside the read, so it is completed with the germline J gene. The V gene is TRBV19, the J gene TRBJ2-3, with a possible D match to TRBD2 (7 bases). Germline CDR1 LNHDA, CDR2 SQIVND (reference sequence). The V end was cut by 6 bases, the J end by 5 bases, with 21 bases between. This CDR3 region has 16 residues. CDR3 in amino acids: CASSDFGGPQVDTQYF. The covered CDR3 bases are TGTGCCAGTAGCGACTTCGGGGGGCCGCAAGTAGATACG.

Of note for this clone: The CDR3 end lies 3 residues beyond the end of the read and is filled in from the germline J gene. This chain uses TRBV19 with TRBJ1-2, with 7 bases fitting TRBD1. J gave up 1 base and V 7 bases, and 3 bases lay outside the gene matches. This CDR3 has 13 amino acids. In germline, CDR1 is LNHDA, CDR2 SQIVND (reference sequence). Incomplete CDR3 DNA: TGTGCCAGTACCGGGACAGATAACTATGGC. Protein sequence: CASTGTDNYG. The entire CDR3 protein is CASTGTDNYGYTF. Drawing the rest from reference TRBV19 and TRBJ1-2, the complete variable domain is DGGITQSPKYLFRKEGQNVTLSCEQNLNHDAMYWYRQDPGQGLRLIYYSQIVNDFQKGDIAEGYSVSREKKESFPLTVTSAQKNPTAFYLCASTGTDNYGYTFGSGTRLTVV.